A selection of T cell receptor beta chains follows, all from one sample in a study of CD8 T cells in Susac syndrome. TCRdb fed the immunoSEQ multiplex PCR reads into MiXCR, producing one record per CDR3 protein. The sample carries tens of thousands of distinct CDR3 sequences, roughly 94% recorded once. The material sequenced was CD8+ T cells from PBMCs. Every receptor here comes from a human donor with Susac syndrome. The CDR3 runs from the conserved cysteine through the conserved F or W. Each record gives: D gene, V gene, J gene, CDR3 protein. The D gene is left open where the match is weak.

D: .
V: TRBV28
J: TRBJ2-7
CDR3: CASSLFGDSYEQYF

D: .
V: TRBV7-2
J: TRBJ2-7
CDR3: CASSLGLWGEDSHEQYF

D: .
V: TRBV25-1
J: TRBJ2-7
CDR3: CASSPGDPYEQYF

D: .
V: TRBV7-2
J: TRBJ2-7
CDR3: CASSSLVGRGRNEQYF

D: TRBD2
V: TRBV15
J: TRBJ2-7
CDR3: CATSRGGQVSSGGRAHEQYF

D: TRBD2
V: TRBV24-1
J: TRBJ2-1
CDR3: CATSERRLAGDNEQFF

D: .
V: TRBV9
J: TRBJ2-5
CDR3: CASSVDSGTQETQYF

D: TRBD2
V: TRBV30
J: TRBJ2-1
CDR3: CAWSVGSGGYNEQFF

D: .
V: TRBV20-1
J: TRBJ2-3
CDR3: CSARDTQYF

D: .
V: TRBV2
J: TRBJ2-7
CDR3: CASSAPSLAYEQYF

D: TRBD2
V: TRBV20-1
J: TRBJ2-1
CDR3: CSAPQGGLAGASYNEQFF

D: .
V: TRBV24-1
J: TRBJ2-5
CDR3: CATSAEGQQETQYF

D: .
V: TRBV4-1
J: TRBJ2-2
CDR3: CASSLVDTGELFF

D: .
V: TRBV2
J: TRBJ1-1
CDR3: CASVSEAFF

D: .
V: TRBV20-1
J: TRBJ1-1
CDR3: CSASGGGDTEAFF

D: .
V: TRBV24-1
J: TRBJ2-7
CDR3: CATSPHQGEEQYF

D: .
V: TRBV7-9
J: TRBJ2-3
CDR3: CASSVMDSSSTDTQYF

D: TRBD2
V: TRBV29-1
J: TRBJ2-1
CDR3: CSVEPSGKAYNEQFF